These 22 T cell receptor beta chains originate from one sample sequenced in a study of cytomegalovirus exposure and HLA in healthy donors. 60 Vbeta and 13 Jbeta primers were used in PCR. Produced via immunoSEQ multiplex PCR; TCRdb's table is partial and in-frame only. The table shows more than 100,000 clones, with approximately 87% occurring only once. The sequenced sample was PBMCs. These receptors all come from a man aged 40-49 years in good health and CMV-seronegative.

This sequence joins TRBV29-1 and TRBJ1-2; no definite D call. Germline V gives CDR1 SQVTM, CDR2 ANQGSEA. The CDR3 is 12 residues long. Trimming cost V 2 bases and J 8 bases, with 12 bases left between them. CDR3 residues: CSVERESRGYTF. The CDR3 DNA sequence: TGCAGCGTTGAACGGGAGTCTAGAGGCTACACCTTC.

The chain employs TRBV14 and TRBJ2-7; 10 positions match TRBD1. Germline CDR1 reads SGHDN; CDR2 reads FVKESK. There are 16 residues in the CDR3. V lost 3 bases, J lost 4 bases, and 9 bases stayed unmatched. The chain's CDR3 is CASSHGRDRGLYEQYF. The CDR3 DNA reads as TGTGCCAGCAGCCACGGCCGGGACAGGGGTCTTTACGAGCAGTACTTC. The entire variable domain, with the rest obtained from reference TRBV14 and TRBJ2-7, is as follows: EAGVTQFPSHSVIEKGQTVTLRCDPISGHDNLYWYRRVMGKEIKFLLHFVKESKQDESGMPNNRFLAERTGGTYSTLKVQPAELEDSGVYFCASSHGRDRGLYEQYFGPGTRLTVT.

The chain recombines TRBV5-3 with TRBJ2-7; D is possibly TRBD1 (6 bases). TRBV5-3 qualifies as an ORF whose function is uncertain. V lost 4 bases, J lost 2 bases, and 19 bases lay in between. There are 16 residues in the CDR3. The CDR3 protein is CARSNHEGEVAYEQYF. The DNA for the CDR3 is TGTGCCAGAAGCAACCACGAGGGGGAAGTGGCCTACGAGCAGTACTTC.

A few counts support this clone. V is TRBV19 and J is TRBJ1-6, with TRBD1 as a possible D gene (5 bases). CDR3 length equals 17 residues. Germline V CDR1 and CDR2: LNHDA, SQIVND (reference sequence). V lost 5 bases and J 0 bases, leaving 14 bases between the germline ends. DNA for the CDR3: TGTGCCAGTAGTCCGGGACTGTTGAGCTCCTATAATTCACCCCTCCACTTT. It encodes CASSPGLLSSYNSPLHF.

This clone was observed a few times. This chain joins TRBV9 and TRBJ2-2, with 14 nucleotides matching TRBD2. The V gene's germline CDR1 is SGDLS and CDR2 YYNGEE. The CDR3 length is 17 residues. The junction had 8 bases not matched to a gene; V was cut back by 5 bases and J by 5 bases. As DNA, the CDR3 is TGTGCCAGCAGAGCCGGGACTAGCGGGAGTTTTACCGGGGAGCTGTTTTTT. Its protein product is CASRAGTSGSFTGELFF.

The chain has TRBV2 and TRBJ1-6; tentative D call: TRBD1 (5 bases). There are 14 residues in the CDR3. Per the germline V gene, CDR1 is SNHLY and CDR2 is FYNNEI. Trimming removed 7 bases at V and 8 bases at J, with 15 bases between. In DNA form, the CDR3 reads TGTGCCAGCACCTTGGAAAGGGGTTATTCACCCCTCCACTTT. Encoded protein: CASTLERGYSPLHF.

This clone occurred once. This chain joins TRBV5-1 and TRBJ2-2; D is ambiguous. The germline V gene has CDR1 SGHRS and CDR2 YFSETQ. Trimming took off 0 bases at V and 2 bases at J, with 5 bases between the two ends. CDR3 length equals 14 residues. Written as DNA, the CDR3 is TGCGCCAGCAGCTTGGGTCAAAACACCGGGGAGCTGTTTTTT. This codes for CASSLGQNTGELFF.

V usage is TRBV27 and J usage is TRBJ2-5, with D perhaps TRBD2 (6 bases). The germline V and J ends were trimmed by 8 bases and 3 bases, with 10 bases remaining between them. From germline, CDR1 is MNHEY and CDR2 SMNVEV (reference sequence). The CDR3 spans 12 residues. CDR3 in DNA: TGTGCCAGCCGGAGGGGCGAAGAGACCCAGTACTTC. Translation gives CASRRGEETQYF.

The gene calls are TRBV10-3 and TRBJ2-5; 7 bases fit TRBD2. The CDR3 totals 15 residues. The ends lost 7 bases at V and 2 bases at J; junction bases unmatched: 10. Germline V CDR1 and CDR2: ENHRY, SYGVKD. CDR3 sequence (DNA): TGTGCCATCAATGGAGATAGCGGGCGTCAAGAGACCCAGTACTTC. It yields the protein CAINGDSGRQETQYF.

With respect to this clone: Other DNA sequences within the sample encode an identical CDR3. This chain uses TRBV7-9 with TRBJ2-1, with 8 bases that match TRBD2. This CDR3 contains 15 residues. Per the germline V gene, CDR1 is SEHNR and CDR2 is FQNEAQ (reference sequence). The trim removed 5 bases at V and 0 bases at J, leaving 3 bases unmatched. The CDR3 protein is CASSPSGSSYNEQFF. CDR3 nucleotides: TGTGCCAGCAGCCCGAGCGGGAGCTCCTACAATGAGCAGTTCTTC.

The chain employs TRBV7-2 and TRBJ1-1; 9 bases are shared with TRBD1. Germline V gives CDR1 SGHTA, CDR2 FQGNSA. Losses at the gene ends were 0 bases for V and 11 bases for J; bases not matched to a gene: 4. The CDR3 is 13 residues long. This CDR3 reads CASSLAGDRAAFF. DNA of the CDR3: TGTGCCAGCAGCTTAGCGGGGGACAGGGCGGCTTTCTTT.

The CDR3 DNA reads as TGTGCCAGCAGCGCTCGGGAGGGGAGCTCCTACGAGCAGTACTTC. Its protein product is CASSAREGSSYEQYF. V is TRBV7-2 and J is TRBJ2-7; 8 nucleotides agree with TRBD2. CDR3 length: 15 amino acids. V lost 5 bases, J lost 0 bases, and 6 bases stayed unmatched. CDR1 is SGHTA and CDR2 is FQGNSA in the germline V gene. Using reference TRBV7-2 and TRBJ2-7 for the parts outside the CDR3, the full variable domain is GAGVSQSPSNKVTEKGKDVELRCDPISGHTALYWYRQSLGQGLEFLIYFQGNSAPDKSGLPSDRFSAERTGGSVSTLTIQRTQQEDSAVYLCASSAREGSSYEQYFGPGTRLTVT.

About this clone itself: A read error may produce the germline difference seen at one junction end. The CDR3 DNA sequence: TGTTCCAGCAGCACTCCCGGGTCCCCTATCTTATACGAGCAGTACTTC. Translated, it gives CSSSTPGSPILYEQYF. The chain joins TRBV7-9 to TRBJ2-7, with D hard to call. The CDR3 is 16 residues long. The germline V gene encodes CDR1 SEHNR and CDR2 FQNEAQ (reference sequence).

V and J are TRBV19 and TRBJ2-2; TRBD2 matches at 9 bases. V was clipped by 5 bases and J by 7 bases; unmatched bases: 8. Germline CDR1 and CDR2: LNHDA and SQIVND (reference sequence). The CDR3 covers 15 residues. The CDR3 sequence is CASSVLAGRIGELFF. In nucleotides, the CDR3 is TGTGCCAGTAGTGTTCTAGCGGGGCGAATCGGGGAGCTGTTTTTT.

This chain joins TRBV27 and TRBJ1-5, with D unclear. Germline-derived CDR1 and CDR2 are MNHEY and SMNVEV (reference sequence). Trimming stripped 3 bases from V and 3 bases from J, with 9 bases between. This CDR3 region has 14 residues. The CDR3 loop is CASSLAWLNQPQHF. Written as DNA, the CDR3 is TGTGCCAGCAGTTTGGCATGGCTCAATCAGCCCCAGCATTTT.

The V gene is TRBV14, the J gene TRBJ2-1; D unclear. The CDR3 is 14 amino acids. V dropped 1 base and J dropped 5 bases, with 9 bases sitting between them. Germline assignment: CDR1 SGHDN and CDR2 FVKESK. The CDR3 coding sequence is TGTGCCAGCAGCCAAGTAAACTACGACAATGAGCAGTTCTTC. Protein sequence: CASSQVNYDNEQFF. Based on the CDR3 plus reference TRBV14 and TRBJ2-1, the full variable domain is EAGVTQFPSHSVIEKGQTVTLRCDPISGHDNLYWYRRVMGKEIKFLLHFVKESKQDESGMPNNRFLAERTGGTYSTLKVQPAELEDSGVYFCASSQVNYDNEQFFGPGTRLTVL.

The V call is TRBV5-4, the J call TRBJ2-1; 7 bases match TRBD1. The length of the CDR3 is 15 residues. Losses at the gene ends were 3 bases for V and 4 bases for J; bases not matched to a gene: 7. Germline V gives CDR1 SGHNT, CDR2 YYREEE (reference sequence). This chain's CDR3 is CASSSPGQNYNEQFF. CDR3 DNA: TGTGCCAGCAGCTCACCGGGACAGAATTACAATGAGCAGTTCTTC.

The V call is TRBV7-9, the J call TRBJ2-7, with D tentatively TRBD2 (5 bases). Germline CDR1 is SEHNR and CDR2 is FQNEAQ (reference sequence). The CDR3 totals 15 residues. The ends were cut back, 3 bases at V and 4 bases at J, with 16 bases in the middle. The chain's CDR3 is CASSFSRGIEYEQYF. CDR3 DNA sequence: TGTGCCAGCAGCTTTTCTAGAGGGATTGAGTACGAGCAGTACTTC.

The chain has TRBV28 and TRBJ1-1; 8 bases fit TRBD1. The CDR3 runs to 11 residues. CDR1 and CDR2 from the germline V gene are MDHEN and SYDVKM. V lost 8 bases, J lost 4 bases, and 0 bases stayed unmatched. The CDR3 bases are TGTGCCAGCCAGGGGGCCACTGAAGCTTTCTTT. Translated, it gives CASQGATEAFF.

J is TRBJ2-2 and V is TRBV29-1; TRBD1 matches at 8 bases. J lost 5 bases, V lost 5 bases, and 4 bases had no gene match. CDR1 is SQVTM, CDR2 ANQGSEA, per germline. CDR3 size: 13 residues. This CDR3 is CSVQRTGTGELFF. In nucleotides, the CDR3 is TGCAGCGTTCAGCGGACAGGGACCGGGGAGCTGTTTTTT.

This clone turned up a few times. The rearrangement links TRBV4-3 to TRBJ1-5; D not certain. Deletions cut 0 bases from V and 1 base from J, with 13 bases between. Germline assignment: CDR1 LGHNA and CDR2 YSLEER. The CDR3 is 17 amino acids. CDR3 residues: CASSQDFDGISNQPQHF. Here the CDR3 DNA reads TGCGCCAGCAGCCAAGATTTTGACGGGATAAGCAATCAGCCCCAGCATTTT.

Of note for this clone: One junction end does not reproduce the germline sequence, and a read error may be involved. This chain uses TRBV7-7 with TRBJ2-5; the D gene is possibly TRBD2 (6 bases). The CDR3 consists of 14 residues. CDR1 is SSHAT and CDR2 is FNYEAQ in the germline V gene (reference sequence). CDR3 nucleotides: TGTGCTAGCAGTCCCGGGGGATTTCAGGAGACCCAGTACTTC. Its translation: CASSPGGFQETQYF.